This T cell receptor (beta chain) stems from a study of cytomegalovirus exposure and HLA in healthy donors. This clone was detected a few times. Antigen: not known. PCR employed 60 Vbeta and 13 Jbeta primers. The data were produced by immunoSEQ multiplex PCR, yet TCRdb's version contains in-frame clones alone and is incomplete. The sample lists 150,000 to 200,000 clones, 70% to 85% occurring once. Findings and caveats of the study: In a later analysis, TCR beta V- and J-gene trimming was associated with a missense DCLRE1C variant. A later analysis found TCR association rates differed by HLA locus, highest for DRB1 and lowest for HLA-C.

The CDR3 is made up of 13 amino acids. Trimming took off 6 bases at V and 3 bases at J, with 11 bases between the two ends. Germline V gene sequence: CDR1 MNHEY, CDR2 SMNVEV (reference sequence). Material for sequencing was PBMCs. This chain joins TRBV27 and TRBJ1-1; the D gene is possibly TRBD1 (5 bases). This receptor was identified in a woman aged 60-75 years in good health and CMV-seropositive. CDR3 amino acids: CASRGGGYTEAFF. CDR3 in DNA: TGTGCCAGCAGGGGGGGAGGGTACACTGAAGCTTTCTTT.